One T cell receptor beta chain is described in this entry. Sequenced by immunoSEQ multiplex PCR; TCRdb stores in-frame clones only, minus some. The sample holds roughly 100,000 clones, roughly 86% seen once. This record belongs to a study of T cell responses to AZD1222 COVID-19 vaccine. Germline CDR1 GTSNPN, CDR2 SVGIG (reference sequence). The CDR3 has 14 amino acids. Trimming pared 2 bases from V and 7 bases from J, leaving 17 bases between. This chain links TRBV30 with TRBJ1-2; TRBD1 is a possible D gene (5 bases). The specimen was peripheral blood, collected on day 0 of AZD1222 vaccination. The TCR originated in an adult in good health. CDR3 DNA sequence: TGTGCCTGGAGTCTAGGGACCCCTCCTTTTGGCTACACCTTC. Protein sequence: CAWSLGTPPFGYTF.